This T cell receptor (beta chain) appears in the sequencing data of a study of cytomegalovirus exposure and HLA in healthy donors. Study information: The roughly 120 million unique TCR beta sequences, from about 179 million T cells, were found by an earlier analysis.

Per the germline V gene, CDR1 is GTSNPN and CDR2 is SVGIG (reference sequence). The ends were cut back, 0 bases at V and 5 bases at J, with 16 bases in the middle. CDR3 length equals 15 residues. For this clone: What it recognizes is unknown.

The donors gave bone marrow, and they were healthy. Overall study findings and caveats: According to a later analysis, donors in an Asian-associated ancestry cluster reportedly had fewer N-insertions than the approximately 670-donor mean. An analysis that came later showed most CMV-associated TCR beta chains appearing HLA-restricted.

The PCR had 60 Vbeta and 13 Jbeta primers. Profiled with immunoSEQ multiplex PCR; TCRdb holds only in-frame clones, not every one. The table includes around 85,000 clones, about three quarters detected once. The sequenced material came from PBMCs. The clonotype comes from a male donor in good health and CMV-seronegative. This chain links TRBV30 with TRBJ2-5; no clear D. Here the CDR3 reads CAWSVRPMDDETQYF. The CDR3 nucleotides are TGTGCCTGGAGTGTCAGGCCGATGGATGATGAGACCCAGTACTTC.